A selection of T cell receptor beta chains follows, all from one sample in a study of blood T cell repertoires in COVID-19. Generated by immunoSEQ multiplex PCR, the TCRdb table keeps only in-frame clones and is missing some. This sample has more than 80,000 clones, with 70% to 80% found just once. Specimen: peripheral blood. The source is a man of 80 years or more with COVID-19, enrolled during active disease. Each CDR3 is given with its conserved first and last residue. D genes are given only for firm matches. Only part of the rows carry a size: once, few, many, or a class if the clone is expanded.

>TRBJ1-3|TRBV3-1/TRBV3-2|.|.
TGTGCCAGCAGCCATGGGACAAACACTGGAAACACCATATATTTT
CASSHGTNTGNTIYF
>TRBJ1-1|TRBV7-8|TRBD1|.
TGTGCCAGCAGCTTAGCGAAGGGGGCGAACACTGAAGCTTTCTTT
CASSLAKGANTEAFF
>TRBJ1-1|TRBV29-1|TRBD1|.
TGCAGCGTTGATCGGACAGGGGGCACTGAAGCTTTCTTT
CSVDRTGGTEAFF
>TRBJ2-7|TRBV11-1|TRBD2|.
TGTGCCAGCAGCCAGCGGGGCAATTTCTACGAGCAGTACTTC
CASSQRGNFYEQYF
>TRBJ2-7|TRBV6-6|.|.
TGTGCCAGCAGGGAACAGGGTACGCAGTACTTC
CASREQGTQYF
>TRBJ2-1|TRBV5-4|.|.
TGTGCCAGCAGGGGGGTGGGACAAAACTACAATGAGCAGTTCTTC
CASRGVGQNYNEQFF
>TRBJ2-3|TRBV24-1|.|.
TGTGCCACCAGTGCCATTAGCACAGATACGCAGTATTTT
CATSAISTDTQYF
>TRBJ1-1|TRBV5-1|.|few
TGCGCCAGCAGCTCAAATGGGGGGATGAACACTGAAGCTTTCTTT
CASSSNGGMNTEAFF
>TRBJ2-5|TRBV7-3|.|.
TGTGCCAGCAGCCCCGGGGGTGGGGAAGAGACCCAGTACTTC
CASSPGGGEETQYF
>TRBJ1-2|TRBV4-3|.|few
TGCGCCAGCAGCCAAGAGCGGGCCAGCTATGGCTACACCTTC
CASSQERASYGYTF
>TRBJ1-6|TRBV28|TRBD1|.
TGTGCCAGCAGTTTATTTGTCGGACAGGGCGTCACGAGGTCACCCCTCCACTTT
CASSLFVGQGVTRSPLHF
>TRBJ1-5|TRBV11-2|TRBD1|.
TGTGCCAGCAGCAACAGGGGTCAGCCCCAGCATTTT
CASSNRGQPQHF
>TRBJ2-1|TRBV9|TRBD2|.
TGTGCCAGCAGCCCGGGACTAGCGGCCTTTGATGAGCAGTTCTTC
CASSPGLAAFDEQFF
>TRBJ1-2|TRBV7-2|TRBD1|few
TGTGCCAGCAGCCCAGACAGGGACTATGGCTACACCTTC
CASSPDRDYGYTF
>TRBJ2-5|TRBV18|.|few
TGTGCCAGCTCACCACCGGCAGGGGCGCGATCCCAGTACTTC
CASSPPAGARSQYF
>TRBJ2-7|TRBV29-1|.|.
TGCAGCGTTGATGGACATCGACACGAGCAGTACTTC
CSVDGHRHEQYF
>TRBJ2-6|TRBV18|.|.
TGTGCCAGCTCACCCCTCTCTGGGGCCAACGTCCTGACTTTC
CASSPLSGANVLTF
>TRBJ1-2|TRBV5-1|TRBD1|.
TGCGCCAGCAGCTACGGGGGCCCACAGGGGAAGAATGGCTACACCTTC
CASSYGGPQGKNGYTF
>TRBJ1-5|TRBV10-2|.|.
TGCGCCAGCAGTGCAACAGATTCCAATCAGCCCCAGCATTTT
CASSATDSNQPQHF
>TRBJ2-7|TRBV7-9|TRBD2|.
TGTGCCAGCAGCTTACCGGGGGGACTAGCGGTCTACGAGCAGTACTTC
CASSLPGGLAVYEQYF
>TRBJ2-1|TRBV11-3|TRBD1|.
TGTGCCAGCAGCGCCCCGACAGGGGCCGAGGTAGGTGAGCAGTTCTTC
CASSAPTGAEVGEQFF
>TRBJ2-3|TRBV5-1|TRBD2|.
TGCGCCAGCGGACTAGCGGGGGAGAATACGCAGTATTTT
CASGLAGENTQYF
>TRBJ2-7|TRBV7-9|TRBD2|.
TGTGCCAGCAGCCCGACTAGCGGGAGTTCCTACGAGCAGTACTTC
CASSPTSGSSYEQYF
>TRBJ2-7|TRBV7-2|.|.
TGTGCCAGCAGCAACAGGGAATACGACTACGAGCAGTACTTC
CASSNREYDYEQYF
>TRBJ1-3|TRBV5-1|.|.
TGCGCCAGCAGCCCAACGGACTCCGTTCTGAGTGGAAACACCATATATTTT
CASSPTDSVLSGNTIYF
>TRBJ1-1|TRBV3-1/TRBV3-2|.|.
TGTGCCAGCAGCTTGACGAGCTGGCGGGAAGCTTTCTTT
CASSLTSWREAFF
>TRBJ2-2|TRBV7-2|TRBD1|.
TGTGCCAGCAGCTCGGGACAGGGGCAGATCACCGGGGAGCTGTTTTTT
CASSSGQGQITGELFF
>TRBJ2-3|TRBV24-1|TRBD1|few
TGTGCCACCAGTGACACTCGACAGGGAGCAGATACGCAGTATTTT
CATSDTRQGADTQYF
>TRBJ2-5|TRBV28|TRBD1|.
TGTGCCAGCAGTCCACCAACAGGGGGCCGAGAAGAGACCCAGTACTTC
CASSPPTGGREETQYF
>TRBJ1-1|TRBV5-1|.|.
TGCGCCAGCAGCTTGGATCGGGGAAGTACTGAAGCTTTCTTT
CASSLDRGSTEAFF
>TRBJ2-7|TRBV13|TRBD2|.
TGTGCCAGCAGCTTTCGACTAGCGGAACGCAATTACGAGCAGTACTTC
CASSFRLAERNYEQYF
>TRBJ1-3|TRBV9|.|.
TGTGCCAGCAGCGTACTGGCAGTAACTGGAAACACCATATATTTT
CASSVLAVTGNTIYF
>TRBJ1-2|TRBV28|TRBD1|.
TGTGCCAGCAGGACAGGGTGGGGGAATGGCTACACCTTC
CASRTGWGNGYTF
>TRBJ2-3|TRBV4-2|.|.
TGTGCCAGCAGCCAAGATCCTACCGGCACAGATACGCAGTATTTT
CASSQDPTGTDTQYF
>TRBJ2-7|TRBV6-6|TRBD1|.
TGTGCCAGCAGTTACCATCCCGGGACAGGGCACGAGCAGTACTTC
CASSYHPGTGHEQYF
>TRBJ1-2|TRBV9|TRBD1|.
TGTGCCAGCAGCGTAGGGGGACAGGGTTACTATGGCTACACCTTC
CASSVGGQGYYGYTF
>TRBJ2-7|TRBV18|.|.
TGTGCCAGCTCACCCGAGTACGAGCAGTACTTC
CASSPEYEQYF
>TRBJ1-1|TRBV20-1|.|.
TGCAGTGCTAGTTCGGGGGGGGCGGATCGTGAAGCTTTCTTT
CSASSGGADREAFF
>TRBJ2-5|TRBV10-3|.|.
TGTGCCATCAGTGTCGGGCTAGCGAGAGAAGAGACCCAGTACTTC
CAISVGLAREETQYF
>TRBJ2-1|TRBV28|TRBD2|few
TGTGCCAGCAGCCCGGGACTAGCGGGAGAATACAATGAGCAGTTCTTC
CASSPGLAGEYNEQFF
>TRBJ1-2|TRBV3-1/TRBV3-2|.|.
TGTGCCAGCAGCCAAGATCGAACGGGGAGAGGCTACACCTTC
CASSQDRTGRGYTF
>TRBJ1-1|TRBV13|TRBD1|.
TGTGCCAGCAGCTTACCATCCCAGGGGGCCGGCACTGAAGCTTTCTTT
CASSLPSQGAGTEAFF
>TRBJ2-3|TRBV9|TRBD2|.
TGTGCCAGCAGCGCCCTCGGGGGGAGCACAGATACGCAGTATTTT
CASSALGGSTDTQYF
>TRBJ2-3|TRBV7-9|.|.
TGTGCCAGCAGCCCCCGAACCCGTCTAGCAGATACGCAGTATTTT
CASSPRTRLADTQYF
>TRBJ1-3|TRBV15|.|.
TGTGCCACCAGCAGAGATAGAACGGCTGGAAACACCATATATTTT
CATSRDRTAGNTIYF
>TRBJ1-5|TRBV4-2|.|few
TGTGCCAGCAGCCAAGAGGAGGCATCCTCTCAGCCCCAGCATTTT
CASSQEEASSQPQHF
>TRBJ1-4|TRBV28|TRBD1|.
TGTGCCAGCAAAACAGGGGGTTCAAGTGAAAAACTGTTTTTT
CASKTGGSSEKLFF
>TRBJ1-5|TRBV27|.|.
TGTGCCAGCAGTTCTTCCGAGGGCAATCAGCCCCAGCATTTT
CASSSSEGNQPQHF
>TRBJ2-7|TRBV5-8|TRBD2|.
TGTGCCAGCGATGGGGGGGAGTCCTACGAGCAGTACTTC
CASDGGESYEQYF
>TRBJ1-5|TRBV19|.|.
TGTGCCAGTAGGACACAGGCTAACAATCAGCCCCAGCATTTT
CASRTQANNQPQHF